The present T cell receptor (beta chain) was sequenced within a study of Graves' ophthalmopathy and Graves' hyperthyroidism. The wider study: Ophthalmopathy not arising within 18 months of follow-up defined hyperthyroidism as stable. Notes on the study in general: In blood appeared most of the expanded thyroid clonotypes whose frequency exceeded 0.001.

Researchers turned away patients with other autoimmune diseases, uncontrolled infections, pregnancy or lactation. Orbital computed tomography, thyroid ultrasound, TRAb, serum thyroxine and clinical symptoms formed the basis of diagnosis. Details on this clonotype: Its antigen remains unidentified.

Germline V lookup: CDR1 MNHNS, CDR2 SASEGT. Trimming stripped 1 base from V and 9 bases from J, with 1 base between. There are 9 residues in the CDR3. Amplification targeted the TCR beta CDR3 regions, with RNA transcripts as the source material. The authors performed first-round RT-PCR with HTBI primers and then a second-round multiplex PCR. Via MiXCR, TCRdb re-called the multiplex PCR reads, giving one row per CDR3 protein. The data show approximately 540,000 distinct CDR3 sequences, with less than 40% seen just once and 4% to 5% held by the top ten. The genes are TRBV6-1 and TRBJ2-7; D unresolved. The TCR originated in an adult man with Graves' hyperthyroidism. Sequencing used peripheral blood or thyroid tissue (not recorded which). CDR3 sequence: CASSEVQYF. The CDR3 coding sequence is TGTGCCAGCAGTGAAGTGCAGTACTTC.